The present TCR beta chain was sequenced within a study of T cell responses to AZD1222 COVID-19 vaccine. General study findings and limits: Dominant CD4 TCR responses targeted spike regions 160-218 and 743-854. Sampling that yielded the repertoires occurred only after the peak T cell response. Seropositive at baseline were only a handful of AZD1222 recipients.

The ends were cut back, 8 bases at V and 5 bases at J, with 15 bases in the middle. The CDR3 extends over 14 amino acids. Per germline, CDR1 SEHNR and CDR2 FQNEAQ (reference sequence). Assay used: immunoSEQ multiplex PCR; TCRdb lists only in-frame clones, some missing. Here the sample spans tens of thousands of clones, 80% to 95% being singletons. As regards this clone: Its matching antigen is unknown.

The clonotype comes from an adult who received the AZD1222 COVID-19 vaccine. The starting material was peripheral blood, obtained 28 days after the second AZD1222 dose. This chain joins TRBV7-9 and TRBJ1-4; weak D call: TRBD1 (5 bases). In DNA form, the CDR3 reads TGTGCCAGCGGACATAAGGGCGGCAATGAAAAACTGTTTTTT. Translating it yields CASGHKGGNEKLFF.